This T cell receptor (beta chain) appears in the sequencing data of a study of control samples from healthy donors and cancer patients. Some clones are missing from TCRdb's copy, which holds only in-frame ones; the method was immunoSEQ multiplex PCR. This table holds under 200,000 clones. The CDR3 consists of 14 residues. Germline CDR1 MNHEY, CDR2 SVGAGI. V was shortened by 6 bases and J by 8 bases, with 16 bases between the two germline ends. Sequenced: blood. The receptor was isolated from a woman aged 30 to 39 in good health. V is TRBV6-5 and J is TRBJ2-2; D gene unclear. The CDR3 loop is CASRDDLIRGELFF. Written as DNA, the CDR3 is TGTGCCAGCAGGGACGACTTAATCAGGGGGGAGCTGTTTTTT.